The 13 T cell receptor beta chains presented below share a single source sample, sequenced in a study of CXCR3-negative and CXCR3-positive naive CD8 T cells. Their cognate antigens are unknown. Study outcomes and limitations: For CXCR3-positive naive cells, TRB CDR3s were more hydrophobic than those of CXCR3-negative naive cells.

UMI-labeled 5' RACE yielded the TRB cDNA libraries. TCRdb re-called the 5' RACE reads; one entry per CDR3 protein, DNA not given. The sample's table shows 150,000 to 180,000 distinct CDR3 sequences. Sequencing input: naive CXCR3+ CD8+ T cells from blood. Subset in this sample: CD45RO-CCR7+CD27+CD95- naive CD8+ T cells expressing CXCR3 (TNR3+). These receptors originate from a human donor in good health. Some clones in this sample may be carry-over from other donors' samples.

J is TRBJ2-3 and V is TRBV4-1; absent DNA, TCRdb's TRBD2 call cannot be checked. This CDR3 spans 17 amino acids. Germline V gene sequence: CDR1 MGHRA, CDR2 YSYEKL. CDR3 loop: CASSQTLAGGSTDTQYF.

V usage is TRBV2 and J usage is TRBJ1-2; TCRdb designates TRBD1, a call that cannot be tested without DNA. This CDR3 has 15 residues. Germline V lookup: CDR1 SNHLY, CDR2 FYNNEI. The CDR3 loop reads CASSEAQGANYGYTF.

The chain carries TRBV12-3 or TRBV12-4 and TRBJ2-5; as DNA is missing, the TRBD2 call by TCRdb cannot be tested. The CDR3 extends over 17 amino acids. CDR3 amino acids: CASSRSPTRSPQETQYF.

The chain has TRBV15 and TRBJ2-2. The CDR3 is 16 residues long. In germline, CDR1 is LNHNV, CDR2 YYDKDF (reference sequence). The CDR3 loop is CATSRDRQSGTGELFF.

CDR3 residues: CASNQATRGNTEAFF. The chain is built from TRBV2 and TRBJ1-1. CDR3 size: 15 residues. Germline V gives CDR1 SNHLY, CDR2 FYNNEI.

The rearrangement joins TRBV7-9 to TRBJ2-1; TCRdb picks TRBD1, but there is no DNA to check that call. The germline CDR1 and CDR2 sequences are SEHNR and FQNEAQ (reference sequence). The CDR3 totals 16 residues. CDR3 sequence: CASSYEVGGRGHEQFF.

This CDR3 is CAISEPLTAKPFANTGELFF. V gene TRBV10-3 combines with J gene TRBJ2-2; as DNA is missing, the TRBD1 call by TCRdb cannot be tested. The CDR3 extends over 20 amino acids. Germline V lookup: CDR1 ENHRY, CDR2 SYGVKD.

This CDR3 reads CASQRTGEVTEAFF. The V and J genes are TRBV10-2 and TRBJ1-1; the D call of TRBD1 rests on TCRdb alone, since no DNA is present to check it. From germline, CDR1 is WSHSY and CDR2 SAAADI. CDR3 length equals 14 residues.

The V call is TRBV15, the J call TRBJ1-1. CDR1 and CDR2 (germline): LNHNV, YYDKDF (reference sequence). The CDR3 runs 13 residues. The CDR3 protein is CATSPSSAAEAFF.

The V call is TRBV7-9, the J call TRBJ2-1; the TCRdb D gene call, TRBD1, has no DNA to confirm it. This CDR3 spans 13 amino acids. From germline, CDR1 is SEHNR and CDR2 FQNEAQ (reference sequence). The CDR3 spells CASSWTEGNEQFF. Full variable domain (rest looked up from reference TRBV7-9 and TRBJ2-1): DTGVSQNPRHKITKRGQNVTFRCDPISEHNRLYWYRQTLGQGPEFLTYFQNEAQLEKSRLLSDRFSAERPKGSFSTLEIQRTEQGDSAMYLCASSWTEGNEQFFGPGTRLTVL.

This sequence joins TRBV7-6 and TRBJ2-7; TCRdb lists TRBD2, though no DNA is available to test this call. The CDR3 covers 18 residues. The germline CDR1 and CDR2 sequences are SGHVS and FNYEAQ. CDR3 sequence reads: CASSKEAGLTSGVYEQYF.

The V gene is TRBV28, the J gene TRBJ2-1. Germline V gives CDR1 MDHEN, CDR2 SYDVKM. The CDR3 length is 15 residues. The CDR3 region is CASSLTGTPFNEQFF.

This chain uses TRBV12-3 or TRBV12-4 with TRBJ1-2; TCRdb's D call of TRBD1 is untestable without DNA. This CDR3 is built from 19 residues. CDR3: CASSLGPEGQEVVNYGYTF.